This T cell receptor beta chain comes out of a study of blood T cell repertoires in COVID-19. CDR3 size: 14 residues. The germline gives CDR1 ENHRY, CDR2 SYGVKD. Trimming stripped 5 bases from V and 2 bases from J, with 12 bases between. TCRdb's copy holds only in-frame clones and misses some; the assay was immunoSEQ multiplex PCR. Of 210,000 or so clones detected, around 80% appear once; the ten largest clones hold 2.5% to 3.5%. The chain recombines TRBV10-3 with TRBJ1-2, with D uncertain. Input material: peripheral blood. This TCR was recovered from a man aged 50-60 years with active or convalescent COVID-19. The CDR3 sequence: CAISLEISNYGYTF. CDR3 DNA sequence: TGTGCCATCAGTTTGGAGATCTCCAACTATGGCTACACCTTC.